These 24 T cell receptor beta chains came from one sample sequenced in a study of blood T cell repertoires in COVID-19. Repertoires were generated with immunoSEQ multiplex PCR, while TCRdb's copy carries only in-frame clones and drops some. Here the sample spans 200,000 to 250,000 clones, about nine tenths being singletons. The sequenced material came from peripheral blood. The source is a man aged 55 to 70 who had recovered from COVID-19.

V usage is TRBV19 and J usage is TRBJ1-2; 7 bases fit TRBD1. The CDR3 extends over 16 amino acids. Germline values: CDR1 LNHDA, CDR2 SQIVND (reference sequence). V was clipped by 5 bases and J by 0 bases; unmatched bases: 9. The CDR3 here is CASSHRRDRANYGYTF. CDR3 nucleotides: TGTGCCAGTAGTCACCGCCGGGACAGAGCTAACTATGGCTACACCTTC.

As DNA, the CDR3 is TGTGCCAGCAGTTACGGGAGTCATAATGAGCAGTTCTTC. Translation: CASSYGSHNEQFF. This rearrangement joins TRBV28 to TRBJ2-1, with D tentatively TRBD2 (6 bases). The CDR3 loop spans 13 amino acids. Deletions cut 4 bases from V and 7 bases from J, with 11 bases between. The V gene's germline CDR1 is MDHEN and CDR2 SYDVKM.

The V gene is TRBV19, the J gene TRBJ1-5; possible D gene TRBD1, 6 bases. CDR1 and CDR2 from the germline V gene are LNHDA and SQIVND (reference sequence). CDR3 length: 14 amino acids. The germline V and J ends were trimmed by 4 bases and 2 bases, with 9 bases remaining between them. CDR3 bases: TGTGCCAGTAGTACCCGACAGGGCAATCAGCCCCAGCATTTT. It encodes CASSTRQGNQPQHF.

The V and J genes are TRBV6-5 and TRBJ1-3; perhaps TRBD1 as D (5 bases). Trimming pared 0 bases from V and 0 bases from J, leaving 9 bases between. This CDR3 has 16 amino acids. Germline assignment: CDR1 MNHEY and CDR2 SVGAGI. CDR3 loop: CASSYSETVSGNTIYF. CDR3 sequence (DNA): TGTGCCAGCAGTTACTCGGAGACAGTCTCTGGAAACACCATATATTTT.

This sequence joins TRBV11-1 and TRBJ1-1; D is possibly TRBD1 (6 bases). The CDR3 is made up of 13 amino acids. V lost 5 bases and J lost 1, with 8 bases in between. Germline V gene lookup returns CDR1 SGHAT and CDR2 FQDESV (reference sequence). CDR3 region: CASSQGQNTEAFF. The CDR3 nucleotides read TGTGCCAGCAGCCAGGGACAGAACACTGAAGCTTTCTTT.

The rearrangement links TRBV3-1 (or the pseudogene TRBV3-2) to TRBJ1-1; D unresolved. The CDR3 extends over 11 amino acids. Germline V gene lookup returns CDR1 LGHDT and CDR2 YNNKEL (reference sequence). V dropped 1 base and J dropped 7 bases, with 4 bases sitting between them. The CDR3 DNA reads as TGTGCCAGCAGCCAAGGTAATGAAGCTTTCTTT. Its protein is CASSQGNEAFF.

For the CDR3, the DNA is TGCGCCAGCAGCCACGGAATAGCGGGAGCCGGGGAGACCCAGTACTTC. Translation: CASSHGIAGAGETQYF. The chain uses TRBV5-1 and TRBJ2-5; the match to TRBD2 covers 9 bases. Trimming removed 4 bases from V and 5 bases from J; junction bases left unmatched: 12. Germline V gene data show CDR1 as SGHRS and CDR2 as YFSETQ. The CDR3 spans 16 residues.

The chain has TRBV3-1 (or the pseudogene TRBV3-2) and TRBJ1-1, with D possibly being TRBD1 (5 bases). The CDR3 runs to 14 residues. Trimming shortened V by 5 bases and J by 3 bases, and 13 bases separated the two germline ends. Looked up from germline, CDR1 is LGHDT and CDR2 is YNNKEL (reference sequence). This chain's CDR3 is CASSYSGGDTEAFF. The DNA of the CDR3 is TGTGCCAGCAGCTACTCTGGGGGGGACACTGAAGCTTTCTTT.

This chain joins TRBV7-6 and TRBJ2-1; 11 nucleotides align to TRBD2. J gave up 6 bases and V 2 bases, and 6 bases lay outside the gene matches. The CDR3 is 16 amino acids. In germline, CDR1 is SGHVS, CDR2 FNYEAQ. CDR3 sequence (DNA): TGTGCCAGCAGCTTAAGGGTAGCGGGGGGGCCCAATGAGCAGTTCTTC. This gives the protein CASSLRVAGGPNEQFF.

The rearrangement uses TRBV15 and TRBJ2-1; 9 bases map to TRBD1. In germline, CDR1 is LNHNV, CDR2 YYDKDF (reference sequence). The CDR3 runs 18 residues. V was pared by 3 bases and J by 0 bases, with 9 bases of the junction left unmatched. DNA for the CDR3: TGTGCCACCAGCAGCGGGACAGGGAATTTGGGCTCCTACAATGAGCAGTTCTTC. It codes for CATSSGTGNLGSYNEQFF.

The chain employs TRBV3-1 (or the pseudogene TRBV3-2) and TRBJ1-1; the match to TRBD1 covers 9 bases. Germline-derived CDR1 and CDR2 are LGHDT and YNNKEL (reference sequence). V lost 1 base to trimming and J lost 1 base; unmatched junction nucleotides: 4. This CDR3 has 16 amino acids. CDR3 coding DNA: TGTGCCAGCAGCCAAGCGACAGGGGGATCGAACACTGAAGCTTTCTTT. Amino acid sequence: CASSQATGGSNTEAFF.

This sequence joins TRBV4-2 and TRBJ2-2; TRBD2 agrees at 7 bases. The ends lost 0 bases at V and 3 bases at J; junction bases unmatched: 4. The CDR3 has 16 amino acids. The V gene's germline CDR1 is LGHNA and CDR2 YNFKEQ. The CDR3 region is CASSQEARGDTGELFF. The CDR3 DNA follows: TGTGCCAGCAGCCAAGAAGCCCGGGGGGACACCGGGGAGCTGTTTTTT.

V gene TRBV3-1 (or the pseudogene TRBV3-2) combines with J gene TRBJ2-3, with 10 bases that match TRBD1. V lost 4 bases to trimming and J lost 4 bases; unmatched junction nucleotides: 8. The length of the CDR3 is 16 residues. CDR1 is LGHDT and CDR2 is YNNKEL in the germline V gene (reference sequence). CDR3: CASSLRRGQGADTQYF. The CDR3 DNA sequence: TGTGCCAGCAGCCTTAGGCGAGGACAGGGGGCAGATACGCAGTATTTT.

The chain combines TRBV6-2 or TRBV6-3 with TRBJ1-5, with no clear D. V was clipped by 4 bases and J by 0 bases, with 7 bases between them. In germline, CDR1 is MNHEY, CDR2 SVGEGT. The length of the CDR3 is 14 residues. The CDR3 is CASSWTHSNQPQHF. CDR3 DNA: TGTGCCAGCAGTTGGACTCATAGCAATCAGCCCCAGCATTTT.

This clone was seen more than once but under ten times. This chain connects TRBV7-9 to TRBJ1-5; D not resolved. Germline CDR1 and CDR2: SEHNR and FQNEAQ (reference sequence). The V end was cut by 1 base, the J end by 7 bases, with 5 bases between. CDR3 length: 12 amino acids. CDR3 nucleotide sequence: TGTGCCAGCAGCTTAGGCGCACAGCCCCAGCATTTT. This encodes CASSLGAQPQHF.

The V gene is TRBV19, the J gene TRBJ2-2, with TRBD2 matching over 12 bases. V was clipped by 4 bases and J by 9 bases; unmatched bases: 3. This CDR3 region has 14 residues. The germline V gene has CDR1 LNHDA and CDR2 SQIVND (reference sequence). The CDR3 reads CASSRTSGIWELFF. The CDR3 DNA follows: TGTGCCAGTAGTAGGACTAGCGGGATTTGGGAGCTGTTTTTT.

The chain is built from TRBV7-9 and TRBJ1-5, with TRBD1 identical over 9 bases. V dropped 5 bases and J dropped 9; count of bases not matched to a gene: 14. From germline, CDR1 is SEHNR and CDR2 FQNEAQ (reference sequence). CDR3 length: 16 residues. CDR3 amino acids: CASSDLGQGSGGPQHF. The CDR3 coding sequence is TGTGCCAGCAGCGACCTGGGACAGGGAAGCGGGGGGCCCCAGCATTTT.

The sample holds a few counts of this clone. V is TRBV28 and J is TRBJ2-7, with TRBD2 matching over 13 bases. Germline lookup yields CDR1 MDHEN and CDR2 SYDVKM. J was trimmed by 7 bases and V by 0 bases; bases with no gene match: 9. This CDR3 has 17 amino acids. The DNA of the CDR3 is TGTGCCAGCAGTTTATGGAAACTAGCGGGAGGGCCGGGGGAGCAGTACTTC. Translation gives CASSLWKLAGGPGEQYF.

This clone was seen once. V and J are TRBV28 and TRBJ1-5, with TRBD1 matching over 7 bases. This CDR3 is 13 amino acids long. Trimming took 7 bases from V and 6 from J; bases not matched to a gene: 6. Looked up from germline, CDR1 is MDHEN and CDR2 is SYDVKM. CDR3 nucleotides: TGTGCCAGCACCCCTGACAGGGTTCAGCCCCAGCATTTT. Translating gives CASTPDRVQPQHF.

The chain carries TRBV11-2 and TRBJ2-7; tentatively, D is TRBD2 (5 bases). Germline V gene data show CDR1 as SGHAT and CDR2 as FQNNGV. Deletions cut 3 bases from V and 3 bases from J, with 15 bases between. The CDR3 is 15 amino acids. The CDR3 spells CASSFSPGSHYEQYF. CDR3 nucleotides: TGTGCCAGCAGCTTTTCCCCGGGGAGTCACTACGAGCAGTACTTC.

V is TRBV25-1 and J is TRBJ2-7, with 8 bases identical to TRBD2. CDR3 length: 17 amino acids. The germline gives CDR1 MGHDK, CDR2 SYGVNS. V was clipped by 5 bases and J by 2 bases; unmatched bases: 14. CDR3 amino acids: CASSPRGGNRAAYEQYF. The CDR3 bases are TGTGCCAGCAGTCCCCGGGGGGGGAACAGGGCCGCCTACGAGCAGTACTTC.

The V gene is TRBV7-2, the J gene TRBJ2-2; TRBD2 might be the D (5 bases). The CDR3 covers 14 residues. V dropped 1 base and J dropped 7 bases, with 10 bases sitting between them. The V gene's germline CDR1 is SGHTA and CDR2 FQGNSA. The CDR3 nucleotides are TGTGCCAGCAGCTTAGAACGTAGCGTCGGGGAGCTGTTTTTT. It yields the protein CASSLERSVGELFF.

V and J are TRBV5-1 and TRBJ2-5; 8 bases are a match to TRBD1. Trimming cost V 0 bases and J 3 bases; bases outside gene matches: 7. The CDR3 consists of 16 residues. The germline CDR1 and CDR2 sequences are SGHRS and YFSETQ. The CDR3 here is CASSLVGQGFEETQYF. CDR3 nucleotides: TGCGCCAGCAGCTTGGTTGGACAGGGTTTCGAAGAGACCCAGTACTTC.

V and J are TRBV19 and TRBJ2-1; the D gene is possibly TRBD2 (6 bases). Trimming took off 6 bases at V and 0 bases at J, with 9 bases between the two ends. The V gene's germline CDR1 is LNHDA and CDR2 SQIVND (reference sequence). The CDR3 extends over 14 amino acids. CDR3 DNA: TGTGCCAGTAGAGGTAGCGGCTCCTACAATGAGCAGTTCTTC. Translated: CASRGSGSYNEQFF.